This T cell receptor beta chain was identified in a study of T cell responses to AZD1222 COVID-19 vaccine. Worth noting for this clone: The target antigen is unknown.

The assay was immunoSEQ multiplex PCR, and TCRdb's table has in-frame clones only and misses some. The sample records roughly 150,000 clones, roughly 94% being singletons. With V trimmed by 2 bases and J by 5 bases, 2 bases remained unmatched. CDR1 and CDR2 from the germline V gene are ENHRY and SYGVKD. This CDR3 region has 13 residues. Overall study results and limits: Vaccine-associated CD4 TCRs ranged over spike, dominating at 160-218 and 743-854. The donors showed a predominance of white British ancestry and of females, with possible underestimation of clonal diversity. Researchers took repertoire samples only after the peak T cell response had come. Nearly half of spike-specific TCRs reportedly target unmutated variant regions.

This receptor was taken from an adult who received the AZD1222 COVID-19 vaccine. V usage is TRBV10-3 and J usage is TRBJ2-7, with 8 bases matching TRBD2. The sample was peripheral blood, taken 28 days after the second AZD1222 dose. CDR3 bases: TGTGCCATCAGTGAGGGGACTAGTAACGAGCAGTACTTC. It yields the protein CAISEGTSNEQYF.